One and the same sample provided the 22 T cell receptor beta chains below, sequenced in a study of blood T cell repertoires in COVID-19. The table came from immunoSEQ multiplex PCR; TCRdb's copy has only in-frame clones and leaves some out. The sample contains more than 95,000 clones, roughly 87% of which appear only once. The sample consisted of peripheral blood. The receptors were sampled from a human donor in a cohort sampled during active COVID-19.

The rearrangement uses TRBV27 and TRBJ2-6, with a possible D match to TRBD1 (5 bases). Looked up from germline, CDR1 is MNHEY and CDR2 is SMNVEV (reference sequence). The length of the CDR3 is 15 residues. Trimming cost V 8 bases and J 4 bases, with 15 bases left between them. This chain's CDR3 is CASSPGPPGANVLTF. CDR3 DNA: TGTGCCAGCTCCCCAGGGCCCCCCGGGGCCAACGTCCTGACTTTC.

V is TRBV10-1 and J is TRBJ2-2, with TRBD2 identical over 7 bases. The CDR3 consists of 14 residues. Germline V gene data show CDR1 as WNHNN and CDR2 as SYGVQD (reference sequence). Trimming cost V 8 bases and J 2 bases; bases outside gene matches: 5. The CDR3, as DNA: TGCGCCAGCGCCCCTAGCGGAAACACCGGGGAGCTGTTTTTT. It is translated as CASAPSGNTGELFF.

This sequence joins TRBV7-2 and TRBJ1-1; TRBD1 matches at 9 bases. Germline V gene data show CDR1 as SGHTA and CDR2 as FQGNSA. CDR3 size: 16 residues. Unmatched junction bases numbered 10, after V lost 4 bases and J lost 4 bases. For the CDR3, the DNA is TGTGCCAGCAGCTCCGGGACAGGGAATATGGGCACTGAAGCTTTCTTT. It specifies CASSSGTGNMGTEAFF. Combining the CDR3 with reference TRBV7-2 and TRBJ1-1 gives the whole variable domain GAGVSQSPSNKVTEKGKDVELRCDPISGHTALYWYRQSLGQGLEFLIYFQGNSAPDKSGLPSDRFSAERTGGSVSTLTIQRTQQEDSAVYLCASSSGTGNMGTEAFFGQGTRLTVV.

V and J are TRBV11-1 and TRBJ2-7, with TRBD2 as a possible D gene (5 bases). This CDR3 is 15 amino acids long. V was cut by 1 base and J by 0 bases, with 10 bases left in between. CDR1 is SGHAT and CDR2 is FQDESV in the germline V gene (reference sequence). As DNA, the CDR3 is TGTGCCAGCAGCTTAGGGTTGGCGGGCTCCTACGAGCAGTACTTC. This translates into CASSLGLAGSYEQYF.

The CDR3 DNA follows: TGTGCCAGCAGCCCAAAGTTGCGGACAGGGGTCTACGAGCAGTACTTC. Residues: CASSPKLRTGVYEQYF. The chain couples TRBV5-6 to TRBJ2-7, with TRBD1 matching 9 bases. Germline CDR1 is SGHDT and CDR2 is YYEEEE. The CDR3 is made up of 16 amino acids. V shed 4 bases, J shed 3 bases, and the junction held 11 bases outside the gene matches. The full variable domain, in which reference TRBV5-6 and TRBJ2-7 provide the parts outside the CDR3, is DAGVTQSPTHLIKTRGQQVTLRCSPKSGHDTVSWYQQALGQGPQFIFQYYEEEERQRGNFPDRFSGHQFPNYSSELNVNALLLGDSALYLCASSPKLRTGVYEQYFGPGTRLTVT.

This clone was observed once. V is TRBV5-1 and J is TRBJ1-2, with 9 nucleotides matching TRBD1. The germline gives CDR1 SGHRS, CDR2 YFSETQ. The junction had 2 bases not matched to a gene; V was cut back by 0 bases and J by 2 bases. CDR3 size: 15 residues. DNA of the CDR3: TGCGCCAGCAGCTTGGGAGGACAGGGGAACTATGGCTACACCTTC. This codes for CASSLGGQGNYGYTF.

This clone was observed a single time. The chain recombines TRBV6-1 with TRBJ2-1; 13 nucleotides line up with TRBD2. After removal of 4 bases from V and 7 bases from J, the junction contained 13 bases not matched to a gene. CDR3 length: 18 amino acids. Germline CDR1 and CDR2: MNHNS and SASEGT. CDR3 amino acids: CASSGTFSGTSGKNEQFF. The DNA for the CDR3 is TGTGCCAGCAGTGGCACCTTTTCCGGGACTAGCGGGAAAAATGAGCAGTTCTTC.

The J gene is TRBJ2-5, the V gene TRBV5-1; TRBD1 is a possible D gene (6 bases). Deletions cut 3 bases from V and 2 bases from J, with 11 bases between. The CDR3 covers 14 residues. Germline values: CDR1 SGHRS, CDR2 YFSETQ. CDR3 DNA sequence: TGCGCCAGCAGCTCACAGGGAGAACAAGAGACCCAGTACTTC. It yields the protein CASSSQGEQETQYF.

V gene TRBV2 combines with J gene TRBJ1-5; D gene ambiguous. This CDR3 comprises 15 residues. Germline CDR1 is SNHLY and CDR2 is FYNNEI. Trimming stripped 4 bases from V and 7 bases from J, with 17 bases between. CDR3 nucleotides: TGTGCCAGCAGTGCTGAAGGGAGGATGGGACAGCCCCAGCATTTT. This codes for CASSAEGRMGQPQHF.

The chain employs TRBV29-1 and TRBJ1-2, with a tentative D call TRBD1 (6 bases). V lost 6 bases, J lost 0 bases, and 14 bases lay in between. Germline values: CDR1 SQVTM, CDR2 ANQGSEA. CDR3 size: 14 residues. CDR3 in DNA: TGCAGCGTCGGGACACTCAGTGCTAACTATGGCTACACCTTC. It specifies CSVGTLSANYGYTF.

The chain employs TRBV5-1 and TRBJ1-1; 7 bases fit TRBD1. The trim removed 5 bases at V and 2 bases at J, leaving 6 bases unmatched. The CDR3 totals 14 residues. Looked up from germline, CDR1 is SGHRS and CDR2 is YFSETQ. The CDR3 nucleotides are TGCGCCAGCAGGAGGACAGGAGCCAACACTGAAGCTTTCTTT. Translated, it gives CASRRTGANTEAFF.

The chain couples TRBV7-2 to TRBJ1-4; weak D call: TRBD1 (6 bases). V dropped 1 base and J dropped 8 bases, with 11 bases sitting between them. Germline V CDR1 and CDR2: SGHTA, FQGNSA. The CDR3 runs to 14 residues. The CDR3: CASSLVQGREKLFF. The CDR3, as DNA: TGTGCCAGCAGCTTAGTGCAGGGGCGAGAAAAACTGTTTTTT.

The chain recombines TRBV5-6 with TRBJ1-2; 9 bases line up with TRBD1. The CDR3 has 13 residues. Looked up from germline, CDR1 is SGHDT and CDR2 is YYEEEE. J gave up 5 bases and V 3 bases, and 2 bases lay outside the gene matches. CDR3 sequence reads: CASSWTGEYGYTF. The CDR3 nucleotides read TGTGCCAGCAGCTGGACAGGGGAATATGGCTACACCTTC.

Regarding this clone: Other DNA sequences in this sample translate to the same CDR3. V and J are TRBV27 and TRBJ1-2, with 8 bases that match TRBD1. This CDR3 is built from 13 residues. From germline, CDR1 is MNHEY and CDR2 SMNVEV (reference sequence). V gave up 5 bases and J gave up 5 bases; unmatched junction bases: 4. The CDR3 DNA sequence: TGTGCCAGCAGTCTTACAGGGGGTTATGGCTACACCTTC. It yields the protein CASSLTGGYGYTF.

The chain uses TRBV5-1 and TRBJ1-2, with 7 bases lining up with TRBD1. Looked up from germline, CDR1 is SGHRS and CDR2 is YFSETQ. V shed 4 bases, J shed 4 bases, and the junction held 10 bases outside the gene matches. The CDR3 is made up of 15 amino acids. CDR3 sequence (DNA): TGCGCCAGCAGCCCCAGCGGGGGACAGTCCTATGGCTACACCTTC. It yields the protein CASSPSGGQSYGYTF.

The CDR3 DNA reads TGTGCCACCCAGAGAGAAGGGGTTGGGTATCAGCCCCAGCATTTT. This sequence encodes CATQREGVGYQPQHF. The chain links TRBV19 to TRBJ1-5; D perhaps matches TRBD1 (5 bases). Germline lookup yields CDR1 LNHDA and CDR2 SQIVND (reference sequence). Trimming cost V 10 bases and J 5 bases, with 21 bases left between them. The CDR3 is 15 residues long.

The chain has TRBV7-3 and TRBJ2-3; tentatively, D is TRBD1 (5 bases). From germline, CDR1 is SGHTA and CDR2 FQGTGA. Trimming cost V 2 bases and J 6 bases, with 12 bases left between them. This CDR3 has 14 amino acids. The CDR3 DNA is TGTGCCAGCAGCTTAGGGGCAGCCCCGGATACGCAGTATTTT. This translates into CASSLGAAPDTQYF.

The V call is TRBV18, the J call TRBJ2-6, with D perhaps matching TRBD1 (5 bases). Trimming shortened V by 3 bases and J by 0 bases, and 12 bases separated the two germline ends. Germline CDR1 KGHSH, CDR2 LQKENI. The CDR3 spans 17 residues. CDR3 coding DNA: TGTGCCAGCTCACCCAGGGTTGACCCCTCTGGGGCCAACGTCCTGACTTTC. Translated: CASSPRVDPSGANVLTF.

The genes are TRBV15 and TRBJ1-2, with 8 bases identical to TRBD1. The CDR3 extends over 15 amino acids. CDR1 and CDR2 from the germline V gene are LNHNV and YYDKDF (reference sequence). V shed 5 bases, J shed 7 bases, and the junction held 12 bases outside the gene matches. CDR3 loop: CATSPRPQGVGGYTF. CDR3 coding DNA: TGTGCCACCAGCCCTCGGCCACAGGGGGTCGGTGGCTACACCTTC. The full variable domain, rest sourced from reference TRBV15 and TRBJ1-2, is DAMVIQNPRYQVTQFGKPVTLSCSQTLNHNVMYWYQQKSSQAPKLLFHYYDKDFNNEADTPDNFQSRRPNTSFCFLDIRSPGLGDTAMYLCATSPRPQGVGGYTFGSGTRLTVV.

This chain links TRBV25-1 with TRBJ1-2; D not resolved. The CDR3 has 15 residues. V lost 0 bases, J lost 0 bases, and 8 bases lay in between. CDR1 is MGHDK, CDR2 SYGVNS, per germline. The CDR3 DNA sequence: TGTGCCAGCAGTGAATATCACGGTGCTAACTATGGCTACACCTTC. Translated, it gives CASSEYHGANYGYTF.

V is TRBV2 and J is TRBJ1-6, with D maybe TRBD1 (5 bases). In germline, CDR1 is SNHLY, CDR2 FYNNEI. The V and J ends lost 11 bases and 10 bases respectively, with 18 bases between them. This CDR3 spans 13 amino acids. CDR3 nucleotide sequence: TGTGCCCGCTCGGACAAAACGGACTCACCCCTCCACTTT. It is translated as CARSDKTDSPLHF.

CDR3 nucleotide sequence: TGTGCCAGTAACTCTCTTAACTATGGCTACACCTTC. This gives the protein CASNSLNYGYTF. The gene calls are TRBV19 and TRBJ1-2; D uncertain. This CDR3 region has 12 residues. Germline loops: CDR1 LNHDA, CDR2 SQIVND (reference sequence). V lost 7 bases and J lost 1, with 7 bases in between.